The present T cell receptor (beta chain) was sequenced within a study of shared clonotypes between healthy human individuals. Trimming stripped 4 bases from V and 2 bases from J, with 11 bases between. The germline gives CDR1 KGHSH, CDR2 LQKENI. CDR3 length equals 14 residues. The assay used deep level. Profiled with immunoSEQ multiplex PCR; TCRdb holds only in-frame clones, not every one. The sample includes approximately 1.5 million clones, 97% to 99% of them seen just once. J is TRBJ2-5 and V is TRBV18; D unclear. The sequenced sample consisted of naive CD4+ T cells sorted from blood. The sample's subset: CD45RA+ positively selected. The source of this sequence is a man aged 25-40 years in good health. The CDR3 loop reads CASSRTTSQETQYF. CDR3 DNA: TGTGCCAGCTCACGAACTACCTCACAAGAGACCCAGTACTTC.